The T cell receptor (beta chain) under discussion was sequenced for a study of blood T cell repertoires in COVID-19. Study-level information: Samples representing acute and convalescent COVID-19 were sourced from the United States, Italy and Spain. T cells, B-cell-depleted T cells, or PBMCs supplied cDNA or gDNA.

Original handling: Counts of nucleated cells, estimated from reference gene primer amplification, were obtained. Clones were sequenced by immunoSEQ multiplex PCR, and TCRdb holds only the in-frame ones, with some missing. The V and J calls and clone size were taken over from that table, and D and trimming were inferred from the DNA. The table records about 14,000 clones, around nine tenths of them present only once. This clone was observed a single time. From germline, CDR1 is SGHNT and CDR2 YENEEA. The J segment lost 1 base and the V segment lost 4 bases, leaving 6 bases of the junction unmatched. The CDR3 is 16 amino acids.

The TCR was taken from a human donor in a cohort sampled during active COVID-19. The chain uses TRBV11-3 and TRBJ2-5, with 10 bases aligning to TRBD2. Sequenced input: peripheral blood. The chain's CDR3 is CASSSTSGESQETQYF. As DNA, the CDR3 is TGTGCCAGCAGCTCCACTAGCGGGGAGAGCCAAGAGACCCAGTACTTC.